This is a list of T cell receptor beta chains from one sample in a study of blood T cell repertoires in COVID-19. Sequenced by immunoSEQ multiplex PCR; TCRdb stores in-frame clones only, minus some. In the table there are around 100,000 clones, around 90% of which are singletons. The source material was peripheral blood. The receptor source for this set is a woman aged 60-70 years with acute or convalescent COVID-19. The CDR3 runs from the conserved cysteine through the conserved F or W. The D gene is left open where the match is weak. Clone size appears in some rows only: once, few, many, or a class for an expanded clone.

V gene	D gene	J gene	clone size	CDR3 DNA	CDR3 protein
TRBV7-2	-	TRBJ2-5	-	TGTGCCAGCAGCCCGAGCGTGACCCAAGAGACCCAGTACTTC	CASSPSVTQETQYF
TRBV25-1	-	TRBJ2-6	-	TGTGCCAGCCTCTCTGGGGCCAACGTCCTGACTTTC	CASLSGANVLTF
TRBV3-1/TRBV3-2	-	TRBJ1-1	-	TGTGCCAGCAGCCAAGGAGGAGCCGTAGAAGCTTTCTTT	CASSQGGAVEAFF
TRBV12-3/TRBV12-4	TRBD1	TRBJ1-1	-	TGTGCCAGCAGTTTAGGGGGACAGGAAGCTTTCTTT	CASSLGGQEAFF
TRBV25-1	-	TRBJ2-3	-	TGTGCCAGCAGTGTACGAGGCCGGGGAGATACGCAGTATTTT	CASSVRGRGDTQYF
TRBV30	TRBD1	TRBJ1-5	few	TGTGCCCCATTTGGAACAGGGGGCTCTCTGCCCCAGCATTTT	CAPFGTGGSLPQHF
TRBV7-2	-	TRBJ2-4	-	TGTGCCAGCAGCTACGTGTCCAGCGGCGCCAAAAACATTCAGTACTTC	CASSYVSSGAKNIQYF
TRBV27	-	TRBJ2-1	once	TGTGCCAGCAGACGAGGACGGGGTACGGATGAGCAGTTCTTC	CASRRGRGTDEQFF
TRBV30	TRBD1	TRBJ1-2	-	TGTGCCTGGTACGACAGGGGGAGTAGCTATGGCTACACCTTC	CAWYDRGSSYGYTF
TRBV19	TRBD1	TRBJ1-5	few	TGTGCCAGTAGTACATCCCGGACAGGGGGGAGTCAGCCCCAGCATTTT	CASSTSRTGGSQPQHF
TRBV9	TRBD1	TRBJ1-1	-	TGTGCCAGCAGCCCTCTACAGGGGGGAATCGGCGAAGCTTTCTTT	CASSPLQGGIGEAFF
TRBV10-3	TRBD2	TRBJ2-5	-	TGTGCCACCGCAGGGACTAGCGGCGAGACCCAGTACTTC	CATAGTSGETQYF
TRBV10-3	TRBD1	TRBJ2-1	-	TGTGCCATCGGGCCCCGGGGGACAGGGTTTTACAATGAGCAGTTCTTC	CAIGPRGTGFYNEQFF
TRBV10-3	TRBD2	TRBJ2-1	once	TGTGCCATCAGTGAGTCTGGGGTAGCGGGATACAATGAGCAGTTCTTC	CAISESGVAGYNEQFF
TRBV28	-	TRBJ1-1	few	TGTGCCAGCACCCTTCCCCCGAACACTGAAGCTTTCTTT	CASTLPPNTEAFF
TRBV11-2	-	TRBJ2-5	-	TGTGCCAGCAGCCCACAAAGGGGCCGCCAAGAGACCCAGTACTTC	CASSPQRGRQETQYF
TRBV5-1	-	TRBJ1-2	-	TGCGCCAGCAGTTTGGACAGAGTCAACACCTATGGCTACACCTTC	CASSLDRVNTYGYTF
TRBV5-1	-	TRBJ2-1	-	TGCGCCAGCCAGCGCGACTCCTCCTACAATGAGCAGTTCTTC	CASQRDSSYNEQFF
TRBV10-3	-	TRBJ1-1	-	TGTGCCATCAGTGAGTCCATAGGGGCAGGGAACACTGAAGCTTTCTTT	CAISESIGAGNTEAFF
TRBV18	TRBD1	TRBJ1-2	-	TGTGCCAGCTCCTCCCCGGGACAGGATAACTATGGCTACACCTTC	CASSSPGQDNYGYTF
TRBV7-8	-	TRBJ2-1	-	TGTGCCAGCAGGGCAGGGGATTCGTTCAATGAGCAGTTCTTC	CASRAGDSFNEQFF
TRBV6-1	-	TRBJ1-1	-	TGTGCCAGCAGTGACCCCAGACAGTCAATGAACACTGAAGCTTTCTTT	CASSDPRQSMNTEAFF
TRBV6-5	TRBD1	TRBJ2-4	-	TGTGCCGTAGGACAGGGACACATTCAGTACTTC	CAVGQGHIQYF
TRBV5-1	-	TRBJ2-5	-	TGCGCCAGCAGCCCCACACAGATGGTTTCTGGGGAGACCCAGTACTTC	CASSPTQMVSGETQYF
TRBV19	TRBD1	TRBJ1-2	once	TGTGCCAGTAGTATACAACAGGGGGCCCATGGCTACACCTTC	CASSIQQGAHGYTF
TRBV7-9	TRBD1	TRBJ1-1	-	TGTGCCAGCAGCTTAGGCCGGGGACAGGGGGGTTTTGGACCCGCTGAAGCTTTCTTT	CASSLGRGQGGFGPAEAFF
TRBV7-8	TRBD2	TRBJ2-7	-	TGTGCCAGCAGCCCCGGGGGGGCGGCTGCCGAGCAGTACTTC	CASSPGGAAAEQYF
TRBV7-9	-	TRBJ2-7	-	TGTGCCAGCAGCCCACGGACTACCTTAAAGGGGGAGCAGTACTTC	CASSPRTTLKGEQYF
TRBV4-1	TRBD1	TRBJ2-5	-	TGCGCCAGCAGCCCGGGACAGGGCGGAGAGACCCAGTACTTC	CASSPGQGGETQYF
TRBV6-5	-	TRBJ1-6	once	TGTGCCAGCAGGAAGGCGGAACTTAATTCACCCCTCCACTTT	CASRKAELNSPLHF
TRBV5-1	TRBD2	TRBJ2-2	-	TGCGCCAGCAGCTTGGGAGGACTAGCGGGAGCTTCCGGGGAGCTGTTTTTT	CASSLGGLAGASGELFF
TRBV9	-	TRBJ1-3	-	TGTGCCAGCAGCGCCCCATTGAGCGTCTCTGGAAACACCATATATTTT	CASSAPLSVSGNTIYF
TRBV7-6	-	TRBJ2-2	-	TGTGCCAGCAGCTTAGCGTTGGCTAGCCTCGAAACCGGGGAGCAGTTTTTT	CASSLALASLETGEQFF
TRBV5-1	-	TRBJ1-6	-	TGCGCCAGCAGCTGGCAGGGAGGCAATTCACCCCTCCACTTT	CASSWQGGNSPLHF
TRBV24-1	TRBD1	TRBJ2-3	-	TGTGCCACCAGTGCCCCGGGACAGAACACAGATACGCAGTATTTT	CATSAPGQNTDTQYF
TRBV9	TRBD1	TRBJ2-3	-	TGTGCCAGCAGCCGGGACAGTTACCCAGATACGCAGTATTTT	CASSRDSYPDTQYF
TRBV18	TRBD2	TRBJ2-7	-	TGTGCCAGCAGACCGACCGGGACTAGCGGTTACGAGCAGTACTTC	CASRPTGTSGYEQYF
TRBV19	TRBD2	TRBJ2-5	-	TGTGCCAGTAGTATCGGTGGGACTAGCGGTTTCAGGTACCAAGAGACCCAGTACTTC	CASSIGGTSGFRYQETQYF
TRBV7-3	TRBD2	TRBJ2-3	-	TGTGCCAGCAGCCGACTAGCTGATACGCAGTATTTT	CASSRLADTQYF
TRBV3-1/TRBV3-2	-	TRBJ1-2	-	TGTGCCAGCAGCCTAGACGGGGTCTATGGCTACACCTTC	CASSLDGVYGYTF
TRBV19	-	TRBJ1-5	-	TGTGCCAGTAGTCTTCGGGATAATCAGCCCCAGCATTTT	CASSLRDNQPQHF
TRBV28	-	TRBJ1-3	-	TGTGCCAGCAGTTCCCCAGGGGATCTTTCTGGAAACACCATATATTTT	CASSSPGDLSGNTIYF
TRBV3-1/TRBV3-2	-	TRBJ2-3	-	TGTGCCAGCGGACAGACGGCGCAGTATTTT	CASGQTAQYF